This TCR beta chain was obtained from a study of cytomegalovirus exposure and HLA in healthy donors. In the case of this clone: What it binds is not known.

Overall study results and limits: There were under 200 TCR beta chains listed as cytomegalovirus-associated.

PCR amplification relied on 60 Vbeta primers (plus 13 Jbeta primers). Here immunoSEQ multiplex PCR was the method, and the copy in TCRdb shows in-frame clones only, minus some. The table lists approximately 4,200 clones, 81% of them singletons. The V and J ends lost 0 bases and 4 bases respectively, with 5 bases between them. Germline CDR1 SGHDT, CDR2 YYEEEE. The CDR3 covers 13 residues. The receptor comes from a middle-aged woman in good health and CMV-seropositive. Sequencing used PBMCs. The chain joins TRBV5-6 to TRBJ1-5; no clear D. The CDR3 loop is CASSLGQNQPQHF. In DNA form, the CDR3 reads TGTGCCAGCAGCTTGGGGCAGAATCAGCCCCAGCATTTT.